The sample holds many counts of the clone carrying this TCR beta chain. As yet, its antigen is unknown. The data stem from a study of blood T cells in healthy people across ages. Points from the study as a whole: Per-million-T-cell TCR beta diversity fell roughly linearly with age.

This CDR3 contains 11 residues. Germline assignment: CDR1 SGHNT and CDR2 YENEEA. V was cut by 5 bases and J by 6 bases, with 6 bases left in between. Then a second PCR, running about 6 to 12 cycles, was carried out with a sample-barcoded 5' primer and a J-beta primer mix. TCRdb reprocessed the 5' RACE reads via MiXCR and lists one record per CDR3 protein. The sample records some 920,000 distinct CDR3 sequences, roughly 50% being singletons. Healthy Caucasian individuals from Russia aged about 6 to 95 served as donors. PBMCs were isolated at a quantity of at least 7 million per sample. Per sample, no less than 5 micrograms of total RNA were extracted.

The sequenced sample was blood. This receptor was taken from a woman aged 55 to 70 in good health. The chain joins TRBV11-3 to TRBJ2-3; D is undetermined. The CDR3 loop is CASSHGDTQYF. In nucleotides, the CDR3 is TGTGCCAGCAGCCATGGGGATACGCAGTATTTT.